The clone carrying this TCR beta chain was observed a few times. The antigen remains undetermined. The CDR3 extends over 11 amino acids. Germline V CDR1 and CDR2: SQVTM, ANQGSEA. V was shortened by 6 bases and J by 8 bases, with 13 bases between the two germline ends. This specimen comes from a study of identical twins. The study, taken as a whole, reports: There was more out-of-frame TCR alpha sharing in monozygotic twins than models estimated. The presence of invariant MAIT and iNKT cells could partly confound analyses of zero-insertion sequences.

TCRdb analysed the 5' RACE reads with MiXCR anew, one entry per CDR3 protein. The table shows about 530,000 distinct CDR3 sequences, with around 15% occurring only once. This sample was shared with a second study, whose subject was yellow fever vaccine responses in identical twins.

This sequence joins TRBV29-1 and TRBJ1-2; D gene uncertain. The receptor comes from a woman between 18 and 30 years old in good health. Sequenced material: CD4+ T cells sorted from blood. The CDR3 is CSVITVWGYTF. The CDR3 bases are TGCAGCGTGATCACAGTCTGGGGCTACACCTTC.